A selection of T cell receptor beta chains follows, all from one sample in a study of PD-1 blockade in classical Hodgkin lymphoma. Generated by immunoSEQ multiplex PCR, the TCRdb table keeps only in-frame clones and is missing some. The sample has 30,000 to 50,000 clones, over 65% seen once. This material consisted of peripheral blood mononuclear cells (PBMCs), taken at baseline. Receptor source: a human donor with classical Hodgkin lymphoma. Both conserved end residues are part of each CDR3. D genes are given only for firm matches. Some rows mark clone size as missing; the rest say once, few, many or name a class of expanded clone.

v_gene: TRBV9
d_gene: NA
j_gene: TRBJ2-5
abundance: NA
CDR3nt: TGTGCCAGCAGCGTAGAAGATACCAGAGAGACCCAGTACTTC
CDR3aa: CASSVEDTRETQYF

v_gene: TRBV11-3
d_gene: NA
j_gene: TRBJ2-6
abundance: once
CDR3nt: TGTGCCAGCAGCTTAGCTGTGGCGTACCTCTCTGGGGCCAACGTCCTGACTTTC
CDR3aa: CASSLAVAYLSGANVLTF

v_gene: TRBV2
d_gene: TRBD1
j_gene: TRBJ1-5
abundance: NA
CDR3nt: TGTGCCAGCAGCCCGACAGGGAACAATCAGCCCCAGCATTTT
CDR3aa: CASSPTGNNQPQHF

v_gene: TRBV19
d_gene: TRBD2
j_gene: TRBJ2-2
abundance: NA
CDR3nt: TGTGCCAGTAGTAAGCCTAGCGGGAGGACCGGGGAGCTGTTTTTT
CDR3aa: CASSKPSGRTGELFF

v_gene: TRBV19
d_gene: TRBD2
j_gene: TRBJ2-1
abundance: NA
CDR3nt: TGTGCCAGTAGTATACGGACTAGCGGAGGCAATGAGCAGTTCTTC
CDR3aa: CASSIRTSGGNEQFF

v_gene: TRBV6-5
d_gene: TRBD1
j_gene: TRBJ2-4
abundance: NA
CDR3nt: TGTGCCAGCAGTCAGGGGGCCCTGAACATTCAGTACTTC
CDR3aa: CASSQGALNIQYF

v_gene: TRBV25-1
d_gene: NA
j_gene: TRBJ1-6
abundance: NA
CDR3nt: TGTGCCAGCAGACGGGGGACGGATTCACCCCTCCACTTT
CDR3aa: CASRRGTDSPLHF

v_gene: TRBV9
d_gene: NA
j_gene: TRBJ2-7
abundance: NA
CDR3nt: TGTGCCAGCAGCGTAGGGACTGGGGGACTTTACTACGAGCAGTACTTC
CDR3aa: CASSVGTGGLYYEQYF

v_gene: TRBV28
d_gene: NA
j_gene: TRBJ2-1
abundance: NA
CDR3nt: TGTGCCAGCAGTCCCAGACTCGTCTACAATGAGCAGTTCTTC
CDR3aa: CASSPRLVYNEQFF

v_gene: TRBV6-5
d_gene: TRBD2
j_gene: TRBJ2-5
abundance: NA
CDR3nt: TGTGCCAGCAGTTACTTAGCGGGCTCGGGCGAGACCCAGTACTTC
CDR3aa: CASSYLAGSGETQYF

v_gene: TRBV6-5
d_gene: TRBD1
j_gene: TRBJ1-5
abundance: once
CDR3nt: TGTGCCAGCCGTAGACAGGGTGGCAATCAGCCCCAGCATTTT
CDR3aa: CASRRQGGNQPQHF

v_gene: TRBV7-8
d_gene: NA
j_gene: TRBJ1-1
abundance: NA
CDR3nt: TGTGCCAGCAGCTTTGCGGGGAACACTGAAGCTTTCTTT
CDR3aa: CASSFAGNTEAFF

v_gene: TRBV6-5
d_gene: NA
j_gene: TRBJ1-2
abundance: NA
CDR3nt: TGTGCCAGCAGTTACTTGGCAGGGCAAGGCTACACCTTC
CDR3aa: CASSYLAGQGYTF

v_gene: TRBV6-5
d_gene: NA
j_gene: TRBJ1-3
abundance: NA
CDR3nt: TGTGCCAGCAGTGAGGGGCCTGGAAACACCATATATTTT
CDR3aa: CASSEGPGNTIYF

v_gene: TRBV5-1
d_gene: NA
j_gene: TRBJ2-7
abundance: NA
CDR3nt: TGCGCCAGCAGCTTGGTCTTTGGCGAGCAGTACTTC
CDR3aa: CASSLVFGEQYF

v_gene: TRBV6-5
d_gene: NA
j_gene: TRBJ1-2
abundance: NA
CDR3nt: TGTGCCACCAGACAGGAAGACGATGGCTACACCTTC
CDR3aa: CATRQEDDGYTF

v_gene: TRBV4-1
d_gene: NA
j_gene: TRBJ2-7
abundance: NA
CDR3nt: TGCGCCAGCAGCCAAGATGGGCGGGCGACCTACGAGCAGTACTTC
CDR3aa: CASSQDGRATYEQYF

v_gene: TRBV2
d_gene: NA
j_gene: TRBJ1-2
abundance: NA
CDR3nt: TGTGCCAGCAGTGCTTCGGGACCGAACTATGGCTACACCTTC
CDR3aa: CASSASGPNYGYTF

v_gene: TRBV7-2
d_gene: TRBD1
j_gene: TRBJ2-5
abundance: NA
CDR3nt: TGTGCCAGCAGCTTAGCGTGGAGTGTCAGGGGGCGGGAGACCCAGTACTTC
CDR3aa: CASSLAWSVRGRETQYF

v_gene: TRBV19
d_gene: NA
j_gene: TRBJ1-3
abundance: NA
CDR3nt: TGTGCCAGTACCACGGGGCGCAACTCTGGAAACACCATATATTTT
CDR3aa: CASTTGRNSGNTIYF